These 23 T cell receptor beta chains originate from one sample sequenced in a study of OX40 agonist ivuxolimab in advanced cancers. TCRdb's table, derived via immunoSEQ multiplex PCR, lists solely in-frame clones and lacks some. The repertoire includes tens of thousands of clones, less than 85% of them detected once, and more than 0.4% sits in the top ten. The sequencing used CD4+ or CD8+ T cells sorted from blood, collected in a trial of the OX40 agonist ivuxolimab. The receptor set was obtained from an adult with an advanced solid tumor such as melanoma, head and neck, liver or kidney cancer.

This rearrangement joins TRBV4-2 to TRBJ2-7; TRBD2 matches at 13 bases. The V gene's germline CDR1 is LGHNA and CDR2 YNFKEQ. The CDR3 totals 18 residues. V shed 1 base and J 5 bases; nucleotides not matched to a gene: 11. This chain's CDR3 is CASSQGTSGSSYSHEQYF. The CDR3, as DNA: TGTGCCAGCAGCCAAGGGACTAGCGGGAGCTCTTATTCCCACGAGCAGTACTTC.

This clone was observed a few times. The V gene is TRBV30, the J gene TRBJ1-1; no clear D gene. V lost 4 bases and J 3 bases, leaving 15 bases between the germline ends. The V gene's germline CDR1 is GTSNPN and CDR2 SVGIG (reference sequence). The CDR3 extends over 14 amino acids. DNA for the CDR3: TGTGCCTGGACGTGGAGCTACCGTGACACTGAAGCTTTCTTT. The encoded protein is CAWTWSYRDTEAFF.

The V and J genes are TRBV10-1 and TRBJ1-5; the D gene is possibly TRBD1 (6 bases). The ends were cut back, 9 bases at V and 2 bases at J, with 8 bases in the middle. CDR1 is WNHNN and CDR2 is SYGVQD in the germline V gene (reference sequence). The CDR3 runs 12 residues. CDR3 region: CARGGGNQPQHF. Written as DNA, the CDR3 is TGCGCCAGAGGGGGGGGCAATCAGCCCCAGCATTTT.

This sequence joins TRBV5-5 and TRBJ2-1; 8 nucleotides agree with TRBD2. Trimming took 5 bases from V and 3 from J; bases not matched to a gene: 7. Per germline, CDR1 SGHKS and CDR2 YYEKEE (reference sequence). This CDR3 comprises 15 residues. For the CDR3, the DNA is TGTGCCAGCAGGGAACCGGGAGGGAACTACAATGAGCAGTTCTTC. It is translated as CASREPGGNYNEQFF.

The chain links TRBV7-2 to TRBJ1-5; no firm D call. Trimming removed 1 base at V and 0 bases at J, with 7 bases between. Germline V CDR1 and CDR2: SGHTA, FQGNSA. The CDR3 has 15 amino acids. The CDR3 DNA follows: TGTGCCAGCAGCTTAGGCGGTATTAGCAATCAGCCCCAGCATTTT. This sequence encodes CASSLGGISNQPQHF. Supplemented by reference TRBV7-2 and TRBJ1-5, the full variable domain reads GAGVSQSPSNKVTEKGKDVELRCDPISGHTALYWYRQSLGQGLEFLIYFQGNSAPDKSGLPSDRFSAERTGGSVSTLTIQRTQQEDSAVYLCASSLGGISNQPQHFGDGTRLSIL.

This clone was counted once. The CDR3 loop reads CASSRRGGPDEQYF. CDR3 coding DNA: TGTGCCAGCAGCAGACGGGGGGGGCCGGACGAGCAGTACTTC. The chain employs TRBV7-9 and TRBJ2-7; TRBD2 matches at 8 bases. The V gene end was trimmed by 5 bases and the J gene end by 5 bases; junction bases not matched to a gene: 8. The CDR3 spans 14 residues. The germline gives CDR1 SEHNR, CDR2 FQNEAQ (reference sequence).

The count of this clone is one. The chain carries TRBV5-8 and TRBJ1-4; D gene ambiguous. The CDR3 is 11 amino acids. Germline lookup yields CDR1 SGHTS and CDR2 YDEGEE. The V and J ends lost 6 bases and 8 bases respectively, with 8 bases between them. CDR3 protein: CASKQQEKLFF. The DNA for the CDR3 is TGTGCCAGCAAGCAGCAGGAAAAACTGTTTTTT. Full variable domain (rest looked up from reference TRBV5-8 and TRBJ1-4): EAGVTQSPTHLIKTRGQQATLRCSPISGHTSVYWYQQALGLGLQFLLWYDEGEERNRGNFPPRFSGRQFPNYSSELNVNALELEDSALYLCASKQQEKLFFGSGTQLSVL.

The J gene is TRBJ2-3, the V gene TRBV6-1; TRBD2 aligns across 12 bases. Germline V gives CDR1 MNHNS, CDR2 SASEGT. Germline trimming cut 2 bases from V and 0 bases from J; bases unmatched to any gene: 3. The CDR3 length is 17 residues. This chain's CDR3 is CASSERLAGVSTDTQYF. The DNA of the CDR3 is TGTGCCAGCAGTGAAAGACTAGCGGGAGTTAGCACAGATACGCAGTATTTT.

This rearrangement joins TRBV19 to TRBJ2-7; TRBD1 aligns across 11 bases. The germline CDR1 and CDR2 sequences are LNHDA and SQIVND (reference sequence). The CDR3 has 17 amino acids. With 6 bases clipped from V and 4 bases from J, the junction kept 14 bases outside the gene matches. The DNA for the CDR3 is TGTGCCAGTAGCCACTTCCCGGGACAGGGGGTCGGGTACGAGCAGTACTTC. Encoded protein: CASSHFPGQGVGYEQYF.

The chain carries TRBV9 and TRBJ2-2; D is uncertain. Germline CDR1 is SGDLS and CDR2 is YYNGEE. The CDR3 extends over 12 amino acids. With 0 bases removed from V and 8 bases from J, the gap between germline ends came to 5 bases. CDR3 amino acids: CASSVVGGELFF. The CDR3 DNA follows: TGTGCCAGCAGCGTAGTTGGTGGGGAGCTGTTTTTT.

J is TRBJ2-7 and V is TRBV19; a possible D gene is TRBD1 (7 bases). This CDR3 has 15 amino acids. Trimming cost V 5 bases and J 1 base, with 15 bases left between them. The germline V gene has CDR1 LNHDA and CDR2 SQIVND (reference sequence). The DNA of the CDR3 is TGTGCCAGTAGTCCAGGGGGGAGGACTTCCTACGAGCAGTACTTC. Its protein is CASSPGGRTSYEQYF.

This clone is a singleton in its sample. The chain couples TRBV10-3 to TRBJ1-2; D possibly corresponds to TRBD1 (6 bases). CDR1 ENHRY and CDR2 SYGVKD come from the germline V gene. The CDR3 loop spans 13 amino acids. V was cut by 10 bases and J by 7 bases, with 19 bases left in between. The CDR3 DNA sequence: TGTGCCAGCCATGGGGGGCCGTATGGTGGCTACACCTTC. It specifies CASHGGPYGGYTF.

This chain joins TRBV7-2 and TRBJ2-7; D might be TRBD2 (6 bases). With 5 bases removed from V and 9 bases from J, the gap between germline ends came to 17 bases. Germline V gene data show CDR1 as SGHTA and CDR2 as FQGNSA. This CDR3 is 13 amino acids long. The CDR3 region has the DNA TGTGCCAGCAGCCCTGGCGGGGTCCTTGGGCAGTACTTC. Translating it yields CASSPGGVLGQYF.

This rearrangement joins TRBV6-6 to TRBJ1-2, with TRBD1 matching 7 bases. The ends lost 5 bases at V and 6 bases at J; junction bases unmatched: 9. This CDR3 is 14 amino acids long. CDR1 and CDR2 (germline): MNHNY, SVGAGI (reference sequence). The CDR3 DNA is TGTGCCAGCAGTAACCCGGGACAGAGAGATGGCTACACCTTC. Protein: CASSNPGQRDGYTF.

The V and J genes are TRBV6-5 and TRBJ1-2; 9 bases are shared with TRBD1. Unmatched junction bases numbered 7, after V lost 8 bases and J lost 3 bases. Germline CDR1 MNHEY, CDR2 SVGAGI. The CDR3 runs 14 residues. The CDR3 region is CASRRTGDHYGYTF. The CDR3 coding sequence is TGTGCCAGCCGACGGACAGGGGACCACTATGGCTACACCTTC.

This chain uses TRBV10-3 with TRBJ1-5, with D hard to call. The germline V gene encodes CDR1 ENHRY and CDR2 SYGVKD. The CDR3 runs to 12 residues. Trimming cost V 4 bases and J 4 bases, with 5 bases left between them. For the CDR3, the DNA is TGTGCCATCAGTGGGTCGAATCAGCCCCAGCATTTT. Translated: CAISGSNQPQHF.

This clone occurred a few times. CDR3: CASSYGEETGELFF. The CDR3 DNA follows: TGTGCCAGCAGTTATGGTGAGGAGACCGGGGAGCTGTTTTTT. V gene TRBV27 combines with J gene TRBJ2-2; unclear D gene. V was trimmed by 4 bases and J by 5 bases, leaving 11 bases between them. There are 14 residues in the CDR3. The V gene's germline CDR1 is MNHEY and CDR2 SMNVEV (reference sequence).

This chain connects TRBV5-5 to TRBJ1-3; D not resolved. The V end was cut by 2 bases, the J end by 1 base, with 19 bases between. This CDR3 region has 18 residues. Germline-derived CDR1 and CDR2 are SGHKS and YYEKEE (reference sequence). The chain's CDR3 is CASSFSVLPLLSGNTIYF. The CDR3 region has the DNA TGTGCCAGCAGCTTCAGTGTCCTCCCATTATTATCTGGAAACACCATATATTTT.

This clone was detected ten times or more. The J gene is TRBJ1-1, the V gene TRBV11-2; possible D gene TRBD1, 6 bases. Germline V CDR1 and CDR2: SGHAT, FQNNGV. The CDR3 loop spans 14 amino acids. V was cut by 5 bases and J by 5 bases, with 15 bases left in between. The CDR3 is CASSPAGASTEAFF. As DNA, the CDR3 is TGTGCCAGCAGCCCCGCAGGGGCCAGTACTGAAGCTTTCTTT.

V usage is TRBV27 and J usage is TRBJ2-1; maybe TRBD1 (6 bases). Germline lookup yields CDR1 MNHEY and CDR2 SMNVEV (reference sequence). The CDR3 has 16 residues. V lost 6 bases and J lost 0, with 15 bases in between. CDR3 amino acids: CASRSGAISSYNEQFF. In nucleotides, the CDR3 is TGTGCCAGCAGATCAGGGGCTATCAGCTCCTACAATGAGCAGTTCTTC.

Only one count was recorded for this clone. V gene TRBV30 combines with J gene TRBJ1-2; D uncertain. Germline lookup yields CDR1 GTSNPN and CDR2 SVGIG (reference sequence). The CDR3 has 10 amino acids. The CDR3 DNA is TGTGCTCTCTCCTCGGGAGGCTACACCTTC. Its translation: CALSSGGYTF.

The chain carries TRBV4-2 and TRBJ1-1; 7 bases map to TRBD1. Germline V gene sequence: CDR1 LGHNA, CDR2 YNFKEQ. This CDR3 has 14 amino acids. J gave up 6 bases and V 4 bases, and 8 bases lay outside the gene matches. The CDR3 nucleotides are TGTGCCAGCAGCCCAGGACAGGTTGGATCTGAAGCTTTCTTT. Protein product: CASSPGQVGSEAFF.

V gene TRBV10-3 combines with J gene TRBJ2-1, with D possibly being TRBD2 (5 bases). The CDR3 totals 14 residues. V lost 4 bases to trimming and J lost 1 base, with 8 bases between them. Germline loops: CDR1 ENHRY, CDR2 SYGVKD. In DNA, the CDR3 is TGTGCCATCAGTGGCGGGCAATCCTACAATGAGCAGTTCTTC. This codes for CAISGGQSYNEQFF.